Presented here are 21 T cell receptor beta chains from one specimen sequenced in a study of cytomegalovirus exposure and HLA in healthy donors. Using immunoSEQ multiplex PCR, the repertoire was profiled, and TCRdb retains in-frame clones only, with some absent. There are 200,000 to 250,000 clones in the sample; approximately 83% occur only once, and over 13% lies in the top ten. Sequencing was carried out using PBMCs. The receptors were gathered from a woman under 40 in good health and CMV-seropositive.

The rearrangement joins TRBV18 to TRBJ1-1, with TRBD1 matching over 12 bases. The CDR3 sequence is 18 residues long. J lost 1 base, V lost 4 bases, and 10 bases had no gene match. Germline values: CDR1 KGHSH, CDR2 LQKENI. This CDR3 reads CASSLRRPGQGANTEAFF. DNA for the CDR3: TGTGCCAGCTCACTCCGCCGACCGGGACAGGGGGCGAACACTGAAGCTTTCTTT.

The chain recombines TRBV29-1 with TRBJ1-2, with D possibly matching TRBD1 (6 bases). CDR1 SQVTM and CDR2 ANQGSEA come from the germline V gene. The V and J ends lost 4 bases and 4 bases respectively, with 13 bases between them. The CDR3 has 13 residues. The CDR3 DNA sequence: TGCAGCGTTGTAGGGGGTGGGACCTATGGCTACACCTTC. Translating gives CSVVGGGTYGYTF.

The chain is built from TRBV27 and TRBJ2-7; 9 nucleotides agree with TRBD2. The CDR3 extends over 16 amino acids. Trimming took 2 bases from V and 3 from J; bases not matched to a gene: 8. The germline CDR1 and CDR2 sequences are MNHEY and SMNVEV (reference sequence). The CDR3: CASSLIAGEGLYEQYF. Here the CDR3 DNA reads TGTGCCAGCAGTTTAATAGCGGGAGAGGGTCTCTACGAGCAGTACTTC.

The chain employs TRBV7-3 and TRBJ2-7; D might be TRBD1 or TRBD2, each matching 5 bases. V was clipped by 1 base and J by 6 bases, with 16 bases between them. Germline loops: CDR1 SGHTA, CDR2 FQGTGA. The CDR3 is 15 residues long. CDR3: CASSLMPGPSAEQYF. CDR3 DNA sequence: TGTGCCAGCAGCTTAATGCCGGGACCGTCCGCCGAGCAGTACTTC.

The chain joins TRBV27 to TRBJ2-1; D is unclear. Germline CDR1 MNHEY, CDR2 SMNVEV (reference sequence). Trimming took off 5 bases at V and 13 bases at J, with 15 bases between the two ends. This CDR3 has 12 amino acids. The CDR3 is CASSNPGPLQFF. The CDR3 DNA follows: TGTGCCAGCAGTAATCCGGGCCCCCTACAGTTCTTC.

This chain uses TRBV4-1 with TRBJ1-2; D is unclear. Trimming took 2 bases from V and 8 from J, leaving 12 bases between them. This CDR3 has 13 amino acids. The germline V gene has CDR1 MGHRA and CDR2 YSYEKL. CDR3 bases: TGCGCCAGCAGCCAACCCGGACGGTGGGGCTACACCTTC. The encoded protein is CASSQPGRWGYTF.

The chain combines TRBV7-8 with TRBJ2-7; D is unclear. The germline V gene has CDR1 SGHVS and CDR2 FQNEAQ. The CDR3 is made up of 15 amino acids. V was shortened by 1 base and J by 2 bases, with 12 bases between the two germline ends. As DNA, the CDR3 is TGTGCCAGCAGCTTAGGAGTGGGGTTGGCCTACGAGCAGTACTTC. This translates into CASSLGVGLAYEQYF.

The J gene is TRBJ2-7, the V gene TRBV9; 13 positions match TRBD2. CDR3 length: 15 residues. The V and J ends lost 3 bases and 6 bases, in that order; junction bases with no gene match: 6. Per germline, CDR1 SGDLS and CDR2 YYNGEE. The CDR3 protein is CASSEGLAGRVEQYF. For the CDR3, the DNA is TGTGCCAGCAGCGAGGGACTAGCGGGACGGGTCGAGCAGTACTTC.

This clone has just a few counts. This chain joins TRBV5-1 and TRBJ2-1, with TRBD1 as a possible D gene (6 bases). V was cut by 4 bases and J by 8 bases, with 16 bases left in between. This CDR3 is built from 14 residues. Germline V gene data show CDR1 as SGHRS and CDR2 as YFSETQ. CDR3 sequence reads: CASSRQGRRDEQFF. The CDR3 DNA is TGCGCCAGCAGCCGCCAGGGGCGCAGGGATGAGCAGTTCTTC.

This chain joins TRBV7-6 and TRBJ1-4, with D uncertain. The V end was cut by 3 bases, the J end by 5 bases, with 10 bases between. The CDR3 covers 14 residues. The V gene's germline CDR1 is SGHVS and CDR2 FNYEAQ. In DNA form, the CDR3 reads TGTGCCAGCAGCTTGTTAGTTTCGAATGAAAAACTGTTTTTT. Its translation is CASSLLVSNEKLFF.

The J gene is TRBJ2-7, the V gene TRBV6-5; 12 bases agree with TRBD2. Trimming at V came to 4 bases and at J to 2 bases, leaving 3 bases not matched to a gene. This CDR3 contains 15 residues. CDR1 MNHEY and CDR2 SVGAGI come from the germline V gene. The CDR3, as DNA: TGTGCCAGCAGTTTCCGGACTAGCGGGGCCTACGAGCAGTACTTC. The encoded protein is CASSFRTSGAYEQYF.

DNA for the CDR3: TGCAGCGTTGGGACTAGGGGTGAGGGGTATGGCTACACCTTC. Translated, it gives CSVGTRGEGYGYTF. The genes are TRBV29-1 and TRBJ1-2, with D perhaps TRBD1 (5 bases). Trimming removed 4 bases from V and 5 bases from J, with 17 bases in between. CDR1 is SQVTM and CDR2 is ANQGSEA in the germline V gene. The CDR3 is 14 residues long.

The chain links TRBV18 to TRBJ1-5; TRBD1 agrees at 8 bases. The CDR3 is 15 residues long. J lost 4 bases, V lost 4 bases, and 6 bases had no gene match. CDR1 and CDR2 from the germline V gene are KGHSH and LQKENI. The CDR3 sequence is CASSRGQGKNQPQHF. The CDR3 DNA follows: TGTGCCAGCTCACGAGGACAGGGAAAAAATCAGCCCCAGCATTTT. Together with reference TRBV18 and TRBJ1-5, the CDR3 gives the full variable domain: NAGVMQNPRHLVRRRGQEARLRCSPMKGHSHVYWYRQLPEEGLKFMVYLQKENIIDESGMPKERFSAEFPKEGPSILRIQQVVRGDSAAYFCASSRGQGKNQPQHFGDGTRLSIL.

V is TRBV5-4 and J is TRBJ2-1; TRBD2 aligns across 9 bases. There are 15 residues in the CDR3. The germline V gene encodes CDR1 SGHNT and CDR2 YYREEE (reference sequence). The V segment lost 2 bases and the J segment 2 bases; nucleotides outside the gene matches: 2. In nucleotides, the CDR3 is TGTGCCAGCAGCTTACCTAGCGGGACCTACAATGAGCAGTTCTTC. Its translation: CASSLPSGTYNEQFF.

The J gene is TRBJ2-3, the V gene TRBV2; D is unresolved. The CDR3 has 17 residues. Germline CDR1 SNHLY, CDR2 FYNNEI. V was clipped by 3 bases and J by 2 bases, with 18 bases between them. In nucleotides, the CDR3 is TGTGCCAGCAGTGACCCTCAAGTTGGCCCCGTCACAGATACGCAGTATTTT. It yields the protein CASSDPQVGPVTDTQYF.

V and J are TRBV27 and TRBJ2-3; D uncertain. V gave up 7 bases and J gave up 7 bases, with 12 bases separating them. The CDR3 has 12 residues. Germline CDR1 is MNHEY and CDR2 is SMNVEV (reference sequence). The CDR3 DNA reads as TGTGCCAGCAAATGGGGTTCGAATACGCAGTATTTT. Its protein is CASKWGSNTQYF.

The chain has TRBV5-1 and TRBJ2-5, with no clear D. There are 15 residues in the CDR3. Germline V gene data show CDR1 as SGHRS and CDR2 as YFSETQ. Trimming took off 1 base at V and 1 base at J, with 11 bases between the two ends. CDR3 coding DNA: TGCGCCAGCAGCTTGTTCCTGGGCTCCCAAGAGACCCAGTACTTC. This gives the protein CASSLFLGSQETQYF.

The chain has TRBV4-1 and TRBJ1-5; no clear D. Germline V gene sequence: CDR1 MGHRA, CDR2 YSYEKL. The CDR3 runs 17 residues. V dropped 1 base and J dropped 0 bases, with 13 bases sitting between them. The CDR3 DNA sequence: TGCGCCAGCAGCCAAGTCCCGGGCCAGTATAGCAATCAGCCCCAGCATTTT. This sequence encodes CASSQVPGQYSNQPQHF.

This clone occurred a few times. Other DNA sequences of this sample code for an identical CDR3. The J gene is TRBJ1-5, the V gene TRBV4-3, with D hard to call. Germline CDR1 reads LGHNA; CDR2 reads YSLEER. The V end lost 0 bases, the J end lost 7 bases, and 7 bases lay between the germline ends. There are 13 residues in the CDR3. The CDR3 is CASSQDLGQPQHF. DNA for the CDR3: TGCGCCAGCAGCCAAGATCTTGGCCAGCCCCAGCATTTT.

CDR3 sequence reads: CAWRPSASYEQYF. The CDR3 DNA sequence: TGTGCCTGGAGACCCAGCGCGAGCTACGAGCAGTACTTC. V gene TRBV30 combines with J gene TRBJ2-7; the D is unclear. Trimming removed 3 bases at V and 3 bases at J, with 12 bases between. CDR3 length: 13 amino acids. From germline, CDR1 is GTSNPN and CDR2 SVGIG (reference sequence). Variable domain in full (rest from reference TRBV30 and TRBJ2-7): SQTIHQWPATLVQPVGSPLSLECTVEGTSNPNLYWYRQAAGRGLQLLFYSVGIGQISSEVPQNLSASRPQDRQFILSSKKLLLSDSGFYLCAWRPSASYEQYFGPGTRLTVT.

This clone has only one observation. J is TRBJ1-3 and V is TRBV5-1; D may be TRBD1 (5 bases). The germline gives CDR1 SGHRS, CDR2 YFSETQ. CDR3 size: 15 residues. Deletions cut 0 bases from V and 4 bases from J, with 11 bases between. This chain's CDR3 is CASSLGDVWGNTIYF. The DNA of the CDR3 is TGCGCCAGCAGCTTGGGGGACGTATGGGGAAACACCATATATTTT. Filled out from reference TRBV5-1 and TRBJ1-3, the complete variable domain reads KAGVTQTPRYLIKTRGQQVTLSCSPISGHRSVSWYQQTPGQGLQFLFEYFSETQRNKGNFPGRFSGRQFSNSRSEMNVSTLELGDSALYLCASSLGDVWGNTIYFGEGSWLTVV.